This TCR beta chain emerged from a study of CD8 T cells in Susac syndrome. High-throughput TCR beta sequencing covered peripheral CD8+ and CD4+ T cells. The CD8+ and CD4+ T cells were isolated magnetically using a negative isolation approach, whereas the TEMRA cells were enriched by FACS. The V and J ends lost 1 base and 8 bases, in that order; junction bases with no gene match: 0. The germline V gene has CDR1 LGHNA and CDR2 YSLEER. The CDR3 covers 13 residues. Reverse transcription of roughly 0.45 to 1 ug RNA was performed with random hexamers. TCRdb passed the immunoSEQ multiplex PCR reads through MiXCR, listing each CDR3 protein once. The table lists around 190,000 distinct CDR3 sequences, approximately 95% of them singletons, with 0.08% to 0.11% in the top ten.

Source material: CD4+ T cells from PBMCs. The TCR sequence derives from a human donor in good health. The chain carries TRBV4-3 and TRBJ2-4; TRBD2 matches 9 bases. The CDR3 region is CASSQGGGDIQYF. The CDR3, as DNA: TGCGCCAGCAGCCAAGGCGGGGGGGACATTCAGTACTTC.